Listed below are T cell receptor beta chains from one sample, sequenced in a study of OX40 agonist ivuxolimab in advanced cancers. Method: immunoSEQ multiplex PCR; TCRdb's copy keeps in-frame clones and lacks some. The sample includes 35,000 to 45,000 clones, more than 80% of them seen just once. Sequences were derived from CD4+ or CD8+ T cells sorted from blood, sampled in a trial of the OX40 agonist ivuxolimab. These TCRs come from an adult with an advanced solid tumor such as melanoma, head and neck, liver or kidney cancer. Each CDR3 is given with its conserved first and last residue. D genes are given only for firm matches. Clone size, where shown, is once, few, many, or a class for clones that have expanded.

d_gene	v_gene	abundance	len	j_gene	CDR3aa	CDR3nt
NA	TRBV6-1	NA	13	TRBJ1-1	CASSVEVGTEAFF	TGTGCCAGCAGTGTGGAGGTCGGGACTGAAGCTTTCTTT
NA	TRBV28	few	11	TRBJ1-2	CAIKDGYGYTF	TGTGCCATCAAGGACGGCTATGGCTACACCTTC
NA	TRBV7-3	few	13	TRBJ1-6	CASSPTGDSPLHF	TGTGCCAGCAGCCCAACAGGAGATTCACCCCTCCACTTT
TRBD1	TRBV27	NA	15	TRBJ1-1	CASSQTGGLETEAFF	TGTGCCAGCAGTCAAACAGGGGGTCTTGAGACTGAAGCTTTCTTT
NA	TRBV28	NA	12	TRBJ2-1	CASSLPDNEQFF	TGTGCCAGCAGTTTGCCCGACAATGAGCAGTTCTTC
NA	TRBV28	NA	12	TRBJ1-2	CASSLSDYGYTF	TGTGCCAGCAGTTTATCAGACTATGGCTACACCTTC
TRBD1	TRBV11-1	NA	18	TRBJ2-3	CASSLNPFGTGGSDTQYF	TGTGCCAGCAGCCTAAATCCGTTCGGGACAGGGGGCTCAGATACGCAGTATTTT
NA	TRBV5-6	NA	16	TRBJ2-3	CASSPLDVGATDTQYF	TGTGCCAGCAGCCCCCTGGATGTGGGGGCTACAGATACGCAGTATTTT
NA	TRBV28	NA	13	TRBJ1-1	CASSPPGNTEAFF	TGTGCCAGCAGTCCACCCGGCAACACTGAAGCTTTCTTT
NA	TRBV4-1	NA	13	TRBJ2-7	CASSQITWDEQYF	TGCGCCAGCAGCCAAATAACATGGGACGAGCAGTACTTC
TRBD2	TRBV19	NA	13	TRBJ2-5	CASRAGFQETQYF	TGTGCCAGTAGAGCGGGGTTCCAAGAGACCCAGTACTTC
TRBD2	TRBV28	NA	17	TRBJ2-5	CASSFGGTSGSQETQYF	TGTGCCAGCAGTTTCGGGGGAACTAGCGGGAGTCAGGAGACCCAGTACTTC
TRBD1	TRBV6-5	NA	14	TRBJ2-5	CASSWRTGEETQYF	TGTGCCAGCAGTTGGAGGACAGGGGAAGAGACCCAGTACTTC
NA	TRBV28	NA	13	TRBJ2-5	CASRKQGSETQYF	TGTGCCAGCAGAAAACAGGGCTCGGAGACCCAGTACTTC
NA	TRBV5-1	once	16	TRBJ2-1	CASSLEGSSYPNEQFF	TGCGCCAGCAGCCTAGAGGGTTCTAGTTATCCCAATGAGCAGTTCTTC
NA	TRBV6-1	NA	15	TRBJ1-2	CASSGIQGFDLLRTF	TGTGCCAGCAGTGGTATCCAGGGCTTTGACCTGTTGCGTACCTTC
NA	TRBV11-2	NA	14	TRBJ2-2	CASSLDSRTGELFF	TGTGCCAGCAGCTTGGACTCGAGGACCGGGGAGCTGTTTTTT
NA	TRBV11-3	NA	14	TRBJ1-2	CASSLAFGSGGYTF	TGTGCCAGCAGCTTAGCTTTCGGGTCAGGAGGCTACACCTTC
TRBD1	TRBV5-1	NA	18	TRBJ1-2	CASSSLGGTGPYVEGYTF	TGCGCCAGCAGCTCCCTCGGAGGGACAGGTCCCTATGTTGAAGGCTACACCTTC
TRBD1	TRBV6-1	NA	16	TRBJ2-7	CASSVYDRGLPYEQYF	TGTGCCAGCAGTGTTTACGACAGGGGTCTCCCCTACGAGCAGTACTTC
NA	TRBV25-1	NA	14	TRBJ1-1	CASSDWNLGTEAFF	TGTGCCAGCAGTGATTGGAATCTGGGCACTGAAGCTTTCTTT
NA	TRBV19	NA	15	TRBJ1-3	CASMIMRTSGNTIYF	TGTGCCAGTATGATAATGAGGACATCTGGAAACACCATATATTTT
NA	TRBV12-2	NA	15	TRBJ1-1	CASRLWTELNTEAFF	TGTGCAAGTCGCTTATGGACCGAGCTGAACACTGAAGCTTTCTTT
NA	TRBV29-1	NA	15	TRBJ2-1	CSAPRGSSSYNEQFF	TGCAGCGCCCCAAGGGGCAGTTCCTCCTACAATGAGCAGTTCTTC
TRBD1	TRBV18	NA	16	TRBJ2-7	CASSPRGGTGVNEQYF	TGTGCCAGCTCGCCGCGCGGGGGGACAGGGGTTAACGAGCAGTACTTC
NA	TRBV4-1	NA	15	TRBJ2-4	CASSLVGLSQNIQYF	TGCGCCAGCAGCTTGGTGGGTCTATCCCAAAACATTCAGTACTTC
NA	TRBV6-4	NA	16	TRBJ2-2	CASSDSVGGAPGELFF	TGTGCCAGCAGTGACTCGGTCGGGGGCGCGCCCGGGGAGCTGTTTTTT
TRBD2	TRBV11-2	NA	15	TRBJ2-7	CASSPGRGGSYEQYF	TGTGCCAGCAGTCCCGGGAGGGGAGGGTCCTACGAGCAGTACTTC
TRBD2	TRBV5-5	NA	15	TRBJ2-5	CASSRTAGDQETQYF	TGTGCCAGCAGCCGCACAGCGGGGGACCAAGAGACCCAGTACTTC
TRBD2	TRBV30	NA	12	TRBJ2-7	CAWTSGSYEQYF	TGTGCCTGGACTAGCGGGTCCTACGAGCAGTACTTC
NA	TRBV11-3	NA	15	TRBJ2-5	CASSQGGEGRETQYF	TGTGCCAGCAGCCAGGGGGGTGAGGGTAGGGAGACCCAGTACTTC
NA	TRBV20-1	NA	11	TRBJ2-5	CSARIGETQYF	TGCAGTGCTAGAATTGGCGAGACCCAGTACTTC
TRBD2	TRBV5-4	NA	14	TRBJ2-5	CASSLAGLQETQYF	TGTGCCAGCAGCCTAGCGGGTCTCCAAGAGACCCAGTACTTC
TRBD2	TRBV7-8	NA	15	TRBJ2-1	CASSFSGSIYNEQFF	TGTGCCAGCAGCTTTAGCGGGAGTATCTACAATGAGCAGTTCTTC
NA	TRBV10-3	NA	14	TRBJ1-1	CAIGAREGGTEAFF	TGTGCCATCGGGGCCAGGGAGGGAGGGACTGAAGCTTTCTTT
TRBD1	TRBV29-1	NA	13	TRBJ1-5	CSVGEGAGQPQHF	TGCAGCGTTGGAGAGGGGGCGGGGCAGCCCCAGCATTTT
NA	TRBV10-3	NA	16	TRBJ1-1	CAISGGRDDRDTEAFF	TGTGCCATCAGTGGAGGGCGCGACGATCGGGACACTGAAGCTTTCTTT
NA	TRBV7-3	NA	15	TRBJ2-2	CASSLYGPNTGELFF	TGTGCCAGCAGCTTATACGGCCCAAACACCGGGGAGCTGTTTTTT
NA	TRBV4-3	NA	14	TRBJ1-3	CASSSPAIGNTIYF	TGCGCCAGCAGTTCCCCCGCAATCGGAAACACCATATATTTT
TRBD2	TRBV27	NA	13	TRBJ2-5	CASSWGGQETQYF	TGTGCCAGCAGTTGGGGGGGGCAAGAGACCCAGTACTTC
NA	TRBV28	NA	16	TRBJ1-2	CASSSPHRAGRSGYTF	TGTGCCAGCAGTTCCCCCCACCGCGCAGGGCGTAGTGGCTACACCTTC
TRBD1	TRBV19	NA	14	TRBJ1-4	CASSRTGDNEKLFF	TGTGCCAGTAGTCGGACAGGGGATAATGAAAAACTGTTTTTT
NA	TRBV11-2	once	13	TRBJ2-2	CASSPRTYGELFF	TGTGCCAGCAGCCCGAGGACATACGGGGAGCTGTTTTTT
TRBD2	TRBV4-2	NA	18	TRBJ2-4	CASSSITGTSGPKNIQYF	TGTGCCAGCAGCTCGATCACCGGGACTAGCGGGCCCAAAAACATTCAGTACTTC
NA	TRBV9	NA	14	TRBJ2-3	CASSVDPATDTQYF	TGTGCCAGCAGCGTAGATCCGGCGACAGATACGCAGTATTTT
NA	TRBV5-4	NA	13	TRBJ2-1	CASSGGLNNEQFF	TGTGCCAGCAGCGGAGGACTTAACAATGAGCAGTTCTTC
TRBD2	TRBV7-2	NA	16	TRBJ2-1	CASSRGLAVVGDEQFF	TGTGCCAGCAGCAGGGGACTAGCGGTCGTTGGCGATGAGCAGTTCTTC
TRBD1	TRBV5-1	NA	15	TRBJ2-2	CASSLDVGGPGELFF	TGCGCCAGCAGCTTGGACGTAGGGGGCCCCGGGGAGCTGTTTTTT
TRBD1	TRBV14	NA	16	TRBJ2-7	CASSQEGTGGTYEQYF	TGTGCCAGCAGCCAAGAAGGGACAGGGGGGACCTACGAGCAGTACTTC